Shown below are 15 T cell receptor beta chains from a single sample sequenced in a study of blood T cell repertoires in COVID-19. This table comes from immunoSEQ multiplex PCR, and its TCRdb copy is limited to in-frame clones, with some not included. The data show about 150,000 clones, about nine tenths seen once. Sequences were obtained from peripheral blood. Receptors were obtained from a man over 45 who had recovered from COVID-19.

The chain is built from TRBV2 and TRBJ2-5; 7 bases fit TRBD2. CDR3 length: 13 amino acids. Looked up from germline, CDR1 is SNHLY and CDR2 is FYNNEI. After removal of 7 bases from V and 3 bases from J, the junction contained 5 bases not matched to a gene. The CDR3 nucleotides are TGTGCCAGCATTCTCAGCGGGGAAGAGACCCAGTACTTC. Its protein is CASILSGEETQYF.

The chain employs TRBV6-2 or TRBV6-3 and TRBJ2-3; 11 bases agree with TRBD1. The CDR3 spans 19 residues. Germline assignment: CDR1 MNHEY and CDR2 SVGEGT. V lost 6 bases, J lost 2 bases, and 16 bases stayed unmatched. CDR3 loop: CASSRDARDRGWDTDTQYF. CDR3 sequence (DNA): TGTGCCAGCAGCCGGGATGCTCGGGACAGGGGGTGGGACACAGATACGCAGTATTTT.

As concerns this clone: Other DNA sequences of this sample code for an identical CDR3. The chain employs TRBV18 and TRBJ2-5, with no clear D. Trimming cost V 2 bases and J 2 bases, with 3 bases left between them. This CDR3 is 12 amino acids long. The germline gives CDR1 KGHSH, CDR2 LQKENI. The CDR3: CASSPSQETQYF. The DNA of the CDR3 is TGTGCCAGCTCACCATCGCAAGAGACCCAGTACTTC.

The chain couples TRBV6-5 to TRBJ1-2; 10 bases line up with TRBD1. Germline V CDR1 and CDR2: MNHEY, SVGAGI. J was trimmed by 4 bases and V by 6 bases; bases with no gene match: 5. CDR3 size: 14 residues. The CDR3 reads CASRRTGGVYGYTF. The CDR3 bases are TGTGCCAGCAGGCGGACAGGGGGTGTCTATGGCTACACCTTC.

The CDR3 spells CASGSLGDRDPQETQYF. The CDR3 bases are TGTGCTAGTGGTTCACTGGGGGACAGGGACCCCCAAGAGACCCAGTACTTC. The chain employs TRBV12-5 and TRBJ2-5; 9 nucleotides align to TRBD1. This CDR3 has 17 amino acids. Germline trimming cut 4 bases from V and 1 base from J; bases unmatched to any gene: 10. Germline CDR1 is LGHNT and CDR2 is FRNRAP.

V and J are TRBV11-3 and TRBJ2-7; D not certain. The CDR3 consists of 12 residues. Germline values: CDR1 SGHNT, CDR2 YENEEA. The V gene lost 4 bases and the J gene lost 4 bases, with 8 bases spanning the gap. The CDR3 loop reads CASSSTDYEQYF. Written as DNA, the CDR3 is TGTGCCAGCAGCTCGACTGATTACGAGCAGTACTTC.

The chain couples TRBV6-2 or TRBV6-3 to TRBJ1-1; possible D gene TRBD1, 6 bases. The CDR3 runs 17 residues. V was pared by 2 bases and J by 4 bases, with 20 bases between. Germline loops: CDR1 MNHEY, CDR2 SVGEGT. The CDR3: CASSYPLGQRDATEAFF. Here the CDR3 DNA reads TGTGCCAGCAGTTACCCCCTTGGACAGCGCGATGCCACTGAAGCTTTCTTT.

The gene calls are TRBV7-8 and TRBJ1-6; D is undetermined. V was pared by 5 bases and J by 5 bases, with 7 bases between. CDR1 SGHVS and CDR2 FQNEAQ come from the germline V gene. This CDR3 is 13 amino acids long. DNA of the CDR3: TGTGCCAGCAGCGCAGTAAATAATTCACCCCTCCACTTT. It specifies CASSAVNNSPLHF.

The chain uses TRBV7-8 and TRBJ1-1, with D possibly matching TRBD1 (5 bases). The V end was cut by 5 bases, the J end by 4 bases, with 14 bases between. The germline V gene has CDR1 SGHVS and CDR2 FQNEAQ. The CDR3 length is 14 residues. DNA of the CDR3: TGTGCCAGCAGCCCCCTCAGGGTTGGCACTGAAGCTTTCTTT. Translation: CASSPLRVGTEAFF.

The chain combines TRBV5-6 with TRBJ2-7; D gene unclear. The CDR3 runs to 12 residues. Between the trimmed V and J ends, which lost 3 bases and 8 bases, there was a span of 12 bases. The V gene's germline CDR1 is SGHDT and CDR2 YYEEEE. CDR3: CASSSQSFQQYF. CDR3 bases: TGTGCCAGCAGCTCACAGTCGTTCCAGCAGTACTTC.

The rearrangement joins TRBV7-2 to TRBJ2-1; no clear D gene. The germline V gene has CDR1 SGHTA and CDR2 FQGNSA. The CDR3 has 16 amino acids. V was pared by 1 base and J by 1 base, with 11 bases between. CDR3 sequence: CASSLGGTGSYNEQFF. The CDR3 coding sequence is TGTGCCAGCAGCTTAGGCGGAACTGGGTCCTACAATGAGCAGTTCTTC.

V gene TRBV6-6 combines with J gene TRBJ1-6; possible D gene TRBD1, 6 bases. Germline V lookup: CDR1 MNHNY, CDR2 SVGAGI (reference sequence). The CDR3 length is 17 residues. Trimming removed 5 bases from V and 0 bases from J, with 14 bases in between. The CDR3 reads CASSLRDTRSYNSPLHF. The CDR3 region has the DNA TGTGCCAGCAGTCTCCGGGACACCCGCTCCTATAATTCACCCCTCCACTTT.

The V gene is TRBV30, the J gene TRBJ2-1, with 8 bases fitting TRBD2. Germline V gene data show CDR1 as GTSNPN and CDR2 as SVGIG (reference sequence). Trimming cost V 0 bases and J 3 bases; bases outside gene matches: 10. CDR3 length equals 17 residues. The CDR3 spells CAWSVGGGPSHYNEQFF. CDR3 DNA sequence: TGTGCCTGGAGTGTTGGCGGGGGGCCATCCCACTACAATGAGCAGTTCTTC. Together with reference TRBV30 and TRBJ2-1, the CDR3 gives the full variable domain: SQTIHQWPATLVQPVGSPLSLECTVEGTSNPNLYWYRQAAGRGLQLLFYSVGIGQISSEVPQNLSASRPQDRQFILSSKKLLLSDSGFYLCAWSVGGGPSHYNEQFFGPGTRLTVL.

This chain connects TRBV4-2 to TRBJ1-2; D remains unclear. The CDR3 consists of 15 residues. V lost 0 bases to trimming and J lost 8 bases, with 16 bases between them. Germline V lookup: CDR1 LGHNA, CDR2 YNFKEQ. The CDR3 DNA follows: TGTGCCAGCAGCCAAGATCCCAGTCAAAGAGGGGGCTACACCTTC. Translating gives CASSQDPSQRGGYTF.

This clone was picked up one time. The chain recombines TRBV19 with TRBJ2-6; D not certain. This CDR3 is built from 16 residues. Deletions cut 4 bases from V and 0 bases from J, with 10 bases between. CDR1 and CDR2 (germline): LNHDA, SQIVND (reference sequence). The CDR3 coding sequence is TGTGCCAGTAGTAATCCGCGGAACTCTGGGGCCAACGTCCTGACTTTC. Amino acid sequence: CASSNPRNSGANVLTF. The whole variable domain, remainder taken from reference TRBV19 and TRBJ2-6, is DGGITQSPKYLFRKEGQNVTLSCEQNLNHDAMYWYRQDPGQGLRLIYYSQIVNDFQKGDIAEGYSVSREKKESFPLTVTSAQKNPTAFYLCASSNPRNSGANVLTFGAGSRLTVL.